The next 26 T cell receptor beta chains were all read from a single sample in a study of T cell responses to AZD1222 COVID-19 vaccine (dated by TCRdb to the early 2020s). The library was prepared using the immunoSEQ multiplex PCR assay. In its TCRdb copy, this immuneACCESS table keeps in-frame sequences only and misses some clones. Where compared with another copy, unresolved V genes explain less than half of these, and the others have no known cause. Present in this sample are over 60,000 clones, more than 75% of which were seen just once. 20% to 30% of the sample lies in the top ten. The sample's time point, from its label and the paper: baseline before first vaccination. This specimen consisted of peripheral blood, obtained on day 0 of AZD1222 vaccination. The receptors stem from an adult in good health.

This clone was counted a single time. This chain uses TRBV12-3 or TRBV12-4 with TRBJ2-7, with D perhaps being TRBD1 or TRBD2 (5 bases each). V dropped 8 bases and J dropped 2 bases, with 13 bases sitting between them. This CDR3 has 13 residues. CDR3 sequence reads: CASSKQGPYEQYF. CDR3 DNA: TGTGCCAGCTCTAAGCAGGGACCCTACGAGCAGTACTTC.

The chain recombines TRBV2 with TRBJ1-2, with TRBD1 as a possible D gene (5 bases). Germline V gene sequence: CDR1 SNHLY, CDR2 FYNNEI. Trimming took 6 bases from V and 6 from J, leaving 11 bases between them. The CDR3 is 12 amino acids. The DNA for the CDR3 is TGTGCCAGCAGGGTAAGGGGCGATGGCTACACCTTC. This gives the protein CASRVRGDGYTF.

The chain links TRBV18 to TRBJ2-7; TRBD1 matches at 7 bases. Germline CDR1 and CDR2: KGHSH and LQKENI. The ends lost 6 bases at V and 3 bases at J; junction bases unmatched: 8. This CDR3 is 14 amino acids long. The CDR3 nucleotides read TGTGCCAGCTCCCCCACCGGGACAGACTACGAGCAGTACTTC. Its protein is CASSPTGTDYEQYF.

The CDR3 bases are TGTGCCAGCAGGCCAGGGGGCCCTCGGTCCTACACAGATACGCAGTATTTT. It is translated as CASRPGGPRSYTDTQYF. J is TRBJ2-3 and V is TRBV5-4, with TRBD1 matching 8 bases. The germline CDR1 and CDR2 sequences are SGHNT and YYREEE (reference sequence). Germline trimming cut 5 bases from V and 2 bases from J; bases unmatched to any gene: 13. This CDR3 comprises 17 residues. Using reference TRBV5-4 and TRBJ2-3 for the parts outside the CDR3, the full variable domain is ETGVTQSPTHLIKTRGQQVTLRCSSQSGHNTVSWYQQALGQGPQFIFQYYREEENGRGNFPPRFSGLQFPNYSSELNVNALELDDSALYLCASRPGGPRSYTDTQYFGPGTRLTVL.

This chain links TRBV5-4 with TRBJ1-2; D not resolved. From germline, CDR1 is SGHNT and CDR2 YYREEE (reference sequence). The CDR3 consists of 12 residues. V lost 4 bases and J lost 7, with 11 bases in between. The CDR3 DNA sequence: TGTGCCAGCAGCGGAGGTGGAGTTGGCTACACCTTC. It is translated as CASSGGGVGYTF.

This chain connects TRBV6-6 to TRBJ2-5; TRBD1 is a possible D gene (5 bases). V lost 0 bases and J lost 5, with 13 bases in between. Looked up from germline, CDR1 is MNHNY and CDR2 is SVGAGI (reference sequence). This CDR3 comprises 15 residues. The CDR3 sequence is CASSYSIQGWETQYF. CDR3 in DNA: TGTGCCAGCAGTTACTCGATCCAGGGCTGGGAGACCCAGTACTTC.

This chain uses TRBV9 with TRBJ2-7; TRBD1 aligns across 9 bases. Germline CDR1 reads SGDLS; CDR2 reads YYNGEE. This CDR3 is 15 amino acids long. The V and J ends lost 4 bases and 0 bases, in that order; junction bases with no gene match: 5. The CDR3 DNA reads TGTGCCAGCAGCTTAGGGGGACAGGGCTCCTACGAGCAGTACTTC. Translation: CASSLGGQGSYEQYF.

CDR3 loop: CASSFLQGSDYGYTF. The CDR3 bases are TGCGCCAGCAGCTTCCTACAGGGATCTGACTATGGCTACACCTTC. The V call is TRBV5-1, the J call TRBJ1-2; possible D gene TRBD1, 6 bases. This CDR3 comprises 15 residues. CDR1 is SGHRS, CDR2 YFSETQ, per germline. Trimming stripped 2 bases from V and 3 bases from J, with 14 bases between.

The chain couples TRBV7-6 to TRBJ1-1, with 12 nucleotides matching TRBD1. This CDR3 is built from 14 residues. Germline loops: CDR1 SGHVS, CDR2 FNYEAQ. V was pared by 5 bases and J by 7 bases, with 5 bases of the junction left unmatched. Here the CDR3 DNA reads TGTGCCAGCAGCCCAGGGACAGGGGGCAGTGAAGCTTTCTTT. Translated, it gives CASSPGTGGSEAFF.

This chain connects TRBV28 to TRBJ2-3; D gene unclear. V dropped 4 bases and J dropped 7 bases, with 15 bases sitting between them. CDR1 is MDHEN and CDR2 is SYDVKM in the germline V gene. The CDR3 runs 14 residues. CDR3 amino acids: CASSSLSRDNTQYF. The CDR3 DNA reads as TGTGCCAGCAGTTCGTTGTCTAGGGATAATACGCAGTATTTT.

The CDR3 is CASSEQGNTGELFF. For the CDR3, the DNA is TGTGCCAGCAGTGAGCAGGGGAACACCGGGGAGCTGTTTTTT. The chain employs TRBV6-4 and TRBJ2-2, with TRBD1 as a possible D gene (5 bases). CDR1 is MRHNA, CDR2 SNTAGT, per germline. The CDR3 contains 14 residues. Trimming left V 3 bases short and J 1 base short, with 6 bases between.

V and J are TRBV4-3 and TRBJ2-1, with TRBD2 matching 14 bases. Germline loops: CDR1 LGHNA, CDR2 YSLEER. The CDR3 runs to 17 residues. The trim removed 4 bases at V and 7 bases at J, leaving 9 bases unmatched. DNA for the CDR3: TGCGCCAGCAGCCCTTCTCGACTAGCGGGGGGGATTAATGAGCAGTTCTTC. Protein product: CASSPSRLAGGINEQFF.

The J gene is TRBJ1-2, the V gene TRBV18, with 8 bases that match TRBD1. J gave up 6 bases and V 6 bases, and 6 bases lay outside the gene matches. CDR1 and CDR2 from the germline V gene are KGHSH and LQKENI. This CDR3 contains 13 residues. The CDR3 reads CASSGQGRDGYTF. The CDR3 DNA reads as TGTGCCAGCTCCGGACAGGGACGGGATGGCTACACCTTC.

In this sample, this clone turned up a few times. V is TRBV5-8 and J is TRBJ2-5, with 7 bases that match TRBD1. Germline lookup yields CDR1 SGHTS and CDR2 YDEGEE. The V segment lost 5 bases and the J segment 2 bases; nucleotides outside the gene matches: 9. The CDR3 is 15 residues long. The DNA for the CDR3 is TGTGCCAGCAGTTCCGGACAGGCATTACAAGAGACCCAGTACTTC. This encodes CASSSGQALQETQYF.

The chain combines TRBV30 with TRBJ2-2; D perhaps matches TRBD1 (6 bases). CDR3 length equals 13 residues. CDR1 is GTSNPN and CDR2 is SVGIG in the germline V gene (reference sequence). V was clipped by 3 bases and J by 2 bases, with 7 bases between them. The CDR3 coding sequence is TGTGCCTGGAGACAGGGAAACACCGGGGAGCTGTTTTTT. Its protein is CAWRQGNTGELFF.

The genes are TRBV19 and TRBJ1-3; 7 bases agree with TRBD1. Germline V gene lookup returns CDR1 LNHDA and CDR2 SQIVND (reference sequence). The V segment lost 7 bases and the J segment 2 bases; nucleotides outside the gene matches: 5. This CDR3 has 14 amino acids. The chain's CDR3 is CASNRGTAGNTIYF. In DNA, the CDR3 is TGTGCCAGTAATCGCGGGACAGCTGGAAACACCATATATTTT. The whole variable domain, filled in from reference TRBV19 and TRBJ1-3, reads DGGITQSPKYLFRKEGQNVTLSCEQNLNHDAMYWYRQDPGQGLRLIYYSQIVNDFQKGDIAEGYSVSREKKESFPLTVTSAQKNPTAFYLCASNRGTAGNTIYFGEGSWLTVV.

V gene TRBV2 combines with J gene TRBJ1-2; perhaps TRBD1 as D (5 bases). This CDR3 has 16 amino acids. The germline CDR1 and CDR2 sequences are SNHLY and FYNNEI. V was cut by 8 bases and J by 2 bases, with 21 bases left in between. The CDR3 region has the DNA TGTGCCAGCCGTAGAGTTACAGGTGCTAGGAACTATGGCTACACCTTC. Its protein is CASRRVTGARNYGYTF.

This chain joins TRBV7-2 and TRBJ2-2, with 7 bases matching TRBD2. V trimming: 1 base; J trimming: 5 bases; junction bases outside the gene matches: 4. CDR1 is SGHTA and CDR2 is FQGNSA in the germline V gene. The CDR3 has 15 amino acids. The CDR3 protein is CASSLVWGGTGELFF. In nucleotides, the CDR3 is TGTGCCAGCAGCTTAGTTTGGGGAGGGACCGGGGAGCTGTTTTTT.

The rearrangement links TRBV10-1 to TRBJ1-1, with D maybe TRBD1 (6 bases). The CDR3 spans 16 residues. With 8 bases removed from V and 1 base from J, the gap between germline ends came to 20 bases. Germline assignment: CDR1 WNHNN and CDR2 SYGVQD (reference sequence). The CDR3: CASALQGNNQNTEAFF. The CDR3 DNA sequence: TGCGCCAGCGCCCTTCAGGGGAACAATCAGAACACTGAAGCTTTCTTT.

The chain recombines TRBV14 with TRBJ2-4; D assignment may be TRBD1 or TRBD2 (5 bases each). Germline assignment: CDR1 SGHDN and CDR2 FVKESK. The CDR3 extends over 16 amino acids. Trimming removed 5 bases at V and 1 base at J, with 15 bases between. CDR3: CASSLGRDGAKNIQYF. The CDR3 DNA follows: TGTGCCAGCAGCTTAGGACGGGACGGGGCCAAAAACATTCAGTACTTC.

The chain employs TRBV6-5 and TRBJ2-1; D may be TRBD1 (6 bases). In germline, CDR1 is MNHEY, CDR2 SVGAGI. V lost 7 bases, J lost 8 bases, and 15 bases lay in between. The CDR3 runs to 13 residues. CDR3 DNA sequence: TGTGCCAGCAACCCACAGGGAAGGCATGAGCAGTTCTTC. Protein: CASNPQGRHEQFF.

The chain links TRBV2 to TRBJ1-2; 11 positions match TRBD1. V shed 6 bases and J 9 bases; nucleotides not matched to a gene: 9. Germline V CDR1 and CDR2: SNHLY, FYNNEI. The CDR3 covers 14 residues. CDR3 in amino acids: CASSPGQGARRYTF. CDR3 nucleotide sequence: TGTGCCAGCAGCCCCGGACAGGGGGCAAGGCGCTACACCTTC. Combining the CDR3 with reference TRBV2 and TRBJ1-2 gives the whole variable domain EPEVTQTPSHQVTQMGQEVILRCVPISNHLYFYWYRQILGQKVEFLVSFYNNEISEKSEIFDDQFSVERPDGSNFTLKIRSTKLEDSAMYFCASSPGQGARRYTFGSGTRLTVV.

V is TRBV30 and J is TRBJ1-4, with 11 bases fitting TRBD1. The CDR3 covers 13 residues. CDR1 is GTSNPN, CDR2 SVGIG, per germline (reference sequence). J lost 7 bases, V lost 5 bases, and 3 bases had no gene match. CDR3 sequence reads: CAWGQGAGEKLFF. The CDR3 nucleotides are TGTGCCTGGGGACAGGGGGCGGGTGAAAAACTGTTTTTT.

The chain joins TRBV7-8 to TRBJ1-5, with 11 positions matching TRBD1. Germline trimming cut 4 bases from V and 8 bases from J; bases unmatched to any gene: 10. This CDR3 has 16 residues. Germline V CDR1 and CDR2: SGHVS, FQNEAQ. The CDR3: CASSWGDRGINEPQHF. The DNA of the CDR3 is TGTGCCAGCAGCTGGGGGGACAGGGGGATTAATGAGCCCCAGCATTTT.

The gene calls are TRBV2 and TRBJ2-3; possibly TRBD1 for D (7 bases). The ends were cut back, 6 bases at V and 2 bases at J, with 12 bases in the middle. This CDR3 has 14 residues. CDR1 is SNHLY, CDR2 FYNNEI, per germline. The DNA of the CDR3 is TGTGCCAGCAGCGAGGAGGGGGCCACAGATACGCAGTATTTT. This sequence encodes CASSEEGATDTQYF.

V is TRBV13 and J is TRBJ2-4; TRBD2 might be the D (5 bases). V lost 3 bases and J lost 0, with 6 bases in between. This CDR3 is 14 amino acids long. CDR1 is PRHDT and CDR2 is FYEKMQ in the germline V gene (reference sequence). The CDR3 DNA is TGTGCCAGCAGCTTCGGGGTAGCCAAAAACATTCAGTACTTC. Encoded protein: CASSFGVAKNIQYF.